One sample yielded the 9 T cell receptor beta chains listed below, sequenced in a study of blood T cell repertoires in COVID-19. Repertoires were generated with immunoSEQ multiplex PCR, while TCRdb's copy carries only in-frame clones and drops some. The table lists 150,000 to 200,000 clones, around 89% of them singletons, with over 7% in the top ten. The material sequenced was PBMCs or T cells enriched from blood (not recorded which). These receptors all come from a woman aged 18 to 35 who had recovered from COVID-19.

This sequence joins TRBV3-1 (or the pseudogene TRBV3-2) and TRBJ1-3, with a tentative D call TRBD1 (6 bases). The germline V gene has CDR1 LGHDT and CDR2 YNNKEL (reference sequence). This CDR3 has 16 residues. V lost 4 bases and J lost 0, with 13 bases in between. DNA of the CDR3: TGTGCCAGCAGCCGAGAACAGGGCCCCTCTGGAAACACCATATATTTT. Translating it yields CASSREQGPSGNTIYF.

The chain is built from TRBV5-1 and TRBJ2-7; 7 bases are a match to TRBD1. J gave up 5 bases and V 0 bases, and 11 bases lay outside the gene matches. Germline V gene lookup returns CDR1 SGHRS and CDR2 YFSETQ. The CDR3 covers 16 residues. The CDR3 sequence: CASSLVGIGGVDEQYF. In nucleotides, the CDR3 is TGCGCCAGCAGCTTGGTAGGTATAGGGGGCGTCGACGAGCAGTACTTC.

This clone was counted a few times. The chain is built from TRBV6-4 and TRBJ2-2, with a tentative D call TRBD1 (6 bases). Germline V gene sequence: CDR1 MRHNA, CDR2 SNTAGT. Between the trimmed V and J ends, which lost 6 bases and 1 base, there was a span of 6 bases. The CDR3 is 13 amino acids. CDR3 DNA sequence: TGTGCCAGCAGCAGGGGGAACACCGGGGAGCTGTTTTTT. Its protein product is CASSRGNTGELFF.

The CDR3 here is CASRDRDRTSQPQHF. Written as DNA, the CDR3 is TGTGCCAGCAGAGACCGGGACAGGACTTCTCAGCCCCAGCATTTT. The gene calls are TRBV2 and TRBJ1-5; 8 nucleotides line up with TRBD1. CDR1 and CDR2 from the germline V gene are SNHLY and FYNNEI. This CDR3 comprises 15 residues. V lost 6 bases and J lost 6; bases outside the gene matches: 10.

This clone occurred a few times. This chain uses TRBV6-5 with TRBJ2-7; D not certain. CDR1 is MNHEY, CDR2 SVGAGI, per germline. Trimming pared 7 bases from V and 4 bases from J, leaving 8 bases between. CDR3 size: 11 residues. CDR3 bases: TGTGCCAGCAAGCAAACTTACGAGCAGTACTTC. Its protein product is CASKQTYEQYF.

This clone was seen once. The chain joins TRBV12-3 or TRBV12-4 to TRBJ2-5; TRBD1 matches 7 bases. This CDR3 region has 13 residues. V gave up 1 base and J gave up 4 bases; unmatched junction bases: 0. CDR3 DNA: TGTGCCAGCAGTTTAGGGACAGGAGAGACCCAGTACTTC. It specifies CASSLGTGETQYF.

The chain is built from TRBV19 and TRBJ2-3; 9 bases map to TRBD1. From germline, CDR1 is LNHDA and CDR2 SQIVND (reference sequence). The junction had 4 bases not matched to a gene; V was cut back by 6 bases and J by 0 bases. This CDR3 spans 15 amino acids. CDR3 nucleotide sequence: TGTGCCAGTAGATCCGGACAGGGGAGCACAGATACGCAGTATTTT. Protein sequence: CASRSGQGSTDTQYF.

The rearrangement joins TRBV6-5 to TRBJ2-7, with 9 bases identical to TRBD1. The V gene end was trimmed by 5 bases and the J gene end by 4 bases; junction bases not matched to a gene: 6. The CDR3 covers 14 residues. Germline CDR1 reads MNHEY; CDR2 reads SVGAGI. The CDR3 sequence: CASSRQGVDYEQYF. CDR3 sequence (DNA): TGTGCCAGCAGTCGACAGGGGGTCGATTACGAGCAGTACTTC.

The V and J genes are TRBV6-1 and TRBJ1-1; possibly TRBD1 for D (5 bases). The CDR3 loop spans 14 amino acids. The V end was cut by 3 bases, the J end by 11 bases, with 19 bases between. CDR1 and CDR2 (germline): MNHNS, SASEGT. Here the CDR3 DNA reads TGTGCCAGCAGTGACGGCGAGGCCTTCCGGGGGGCTTTCTTT. This codes for CASSDGEAFRGAFF.